The rows below give T cell receptor beta chains drawn from one sample of a study of post-analysis software for immune sequencing data. TCRdb reprocessed the PCR reads via MiXCR and lists one record per CDR3 protein. The data hold about 770,000 distinct CDR3 sequences, with about 45% observed a single time. The specimen sequenced was blood. The source is a girl aged 10 to 17 with multiple sclerosis. Both conserved end residues are part of each CDR3. A D gene is named only where the DNA matches it firmly.

j_call: TRBJ2-7
v_call: TRBV7-2
d_call: NA
cdr3_length: 13
cdr3_aa: CASSSRSSYEQYF

j_call: TRBJ2-5
v_call: TRBV11-2
d_call: NA
cdr3_length: 15
cdr3_aa: CASSLLGAHGETQYF

j_call: TRBJ1-2
v_call: TRBV10-3
d_call: TRBD1
cdr3_length: 14
cdr3_aa: CAISGTGGEDGYTF

j_call: TRBJ1-2
v_call: TRBV20-1
d_call: TRBD1
cdr3_length: 12
cdr3_aa: CSAVQGTYGYTF

j_call: TRBJ1-5
v_call: TRBV6-6
d_call: NA
cdr3_length: 13
cdr3_aa: CASSYEGDQPQHF

j_call: NA
v_call: TRBV3-1
d_call: NA
cdr3_length: 16
cdr3_aa: CASSQDWGPKSDIQYF

j_call: TRBJ2-3
v_call: TRBV7-2
d_call: NA
cdr3_length: 13
cdr3_aa: CASSLHRADTQYF

j_call: TRBJ1-6
v_call: TRBV12-3/TRBV12-4
d_call: NA
cdr3_length: 15
cdr3_aa: CASSSLTGGNSPLHF

j_call: TRBJ1-3
v_call: TRBV12-3/TRBV12-4
d_call: TRBD1
cdr3_length: 17
cdr3_aa: CASSVIRETGTGNTIYF

j_call: TRBJ1-2
v_call: TRBV18
d_call: NA
cdr3_length: 15
cdr3_aa: CASSPPGRAWYGYTF

j_call: TRBJ2-2
v_call: TRBV6-1
d_call: NA
cdr3_length: 15
cdr3_aa: CAIGRGRRGTGELFF

j_call: TRBJ2-2
v_call: TRBV7-2
d_call: NA
cdr3_length: 14
cdr3_aa: CASSSGSGTGELFF

j_call: TRBJ2-1
v_call: TRBV29-1
d_call: NA
cdr3_length: 13
cdr3_aa: CSVTREGTHEQFF

j_call: TRBJ2-7
v_call: TRBV4-2
d_call: TRBD2
cdr3_length: 15
cdr3_aa: CASSQALAGSYEQYF

j_call: TRBJ2-2
v_call: TRBV7-3
d_call: TRBD2
cdr3_length: 16
cdr3_aa: CASSQGLAGGTGELFF

j_call: TRBJ2-3
v_call: TRBV12-3/TRBV12-4
d_call: NA
cdr3_length: 13
cdr3_aa: CASGLVSTDTQYF

j_call: TRBJ2-6
v_call: TRBV28
d_call: NA
cdr3_length: 18
cdr3_aa: CASSLPADLSSGANVLTF

j_call: TRBJ2-1
v_call: TRBV6-6
d_call: NA
cdr3_length: 17
cdr3_aa: CASSKLGVAASYNEQFF

j_call: TRBJ2-3
v_call: TRBV11-2
d_call: TRBD2
cdr3_length: 16
cdr3_aa: CASSLEPGLGTDTQYF

j_call: TRBJ2-4
v_call: TRBV4-2
d_call: NA
cdr3_length: 17
cdr3_aa: CASSQEGQGWAKNIQYF

j_call: TRBJ2-5
v_call: TRBV6-2/TRBV6-3
d_call: NA
cdr3_length: 14
cdr3_aa: CASSYGNSGETQYF

j_call: TRBJ2-7
v_call: TRBV20-1
d_call: NA
cdr3_length: 12
cdr3_aa: CSAPGQGTEQYF

j_call: TRBJ2-3
v_call: TRBV6-4
d_call: NA
cdr3_length: 13
cdr3_aa: CASSDPVTDTQYF

j_call: TRBJ2-3
v_call: TRBV29-1
d_call: TRBD2
cdr3_length: 14
cdr3_aa: CSVATSGSRDTQYF

j_call: TRBJ2-5
v_call: TRBV9
d_call: TRBD2
cdr3_length: 14
cdr3_aa: CASSETSGGESQYF

j_call: TRBJ2-4
v_call: TRBV29-1
d_call: NA
cdr3_length: 13
cdr3_aa: CSVGSTGWYERYF

j_call: TRBJ2-3
v_call: TRBV15
d_call: NA
cdr3_length: 12
cdr3_aa: CATSRDEDTQYF

j_call: TRBJ2-3
v_call: TRBV10-3
d_call: TRBD1
cdr3_length: 16
cdr3_aa: CAISQQGAGGTDTQYF

j_call: TRBJ2-3
v_call: TRBV10-2
d_call: TRBD2
cdr3_length: 14
cdr3_aa: CASREGTSGGTQYF